This T cell receptor beta chain was captured in a study of response to subunit inactivated influenza vaccine. Each CDR3 protein gets one entry after TCRdb re-called the RT-PCR reads with MiXCR. The sample consists of about 480,000 distinct CDR3 sequences, approximately 11% of them appearing once. There are a few counts of this clonotype. The target antigen is unknown. General study findings and limits: A suggestion made by the authors is that each seasonal influenza vaccination recruits few new T cells.

The CDR3 extends over 15 amino acids. V shed 0 bases and J shed 7 bases, with 14 bases lying between them. Germline CDR1 is SGDLS and CDR2 is YYNGEE. This sequence originates from a man aged 45-60 years who received an inactivated influenza vaccine. J is TRBJ2-1 and V is TRBV9, with a tentative D call TRBD2 (6 bases). Sequencing was performed on PBMCs from blood, taken about 40 days after vaccination. The CDR3 sequence: CASSVGGGVDNEQFF. As DNA, the CDR3 is TGTGCCAGCAGCGTAGGGGGCGGGGTGGATAATGAGCAGTTCTTC.